This record looks at one TCR beta chain sequence and its context. The sample holds one count of this clone. Its antigen target is currently unknown. No much larger clonotype is one base removed from it; base qualities were not supplied. A distance of 9 bases separates the germline ends of V and J, which lose 0 bases and 9 bases respectively. The CDR3 spans 13 residues, from the cysteine through the phenylalanine. Only the CDR3 part of the read is kept: 39 bases, read in frame from the first base. CDR1 and CDR2, looked up from the germline V gene, are SGHAT and FQNNGV. Participants in the prospective study were enrolled through a virtual design, were aged roughly 18 to 90 years, and lived in 24 United States geographic areas. To assign participants to cohorts, the prospective study relied on clinical history that participants themselves reported in a screening survey and a study questionnaire. Exposed participants were defined as having been in contact with someone with a PCR-confirmed or clinician-diagnosed COVID-19 case within 2 weeks of study entry. Mobile phlebotomists in the prospective study collected whole blood, serum and a nasopharyngeal or oropharyngeal swab from every participant. Participants in the prospective study had the option to provide additional blood draws and questionnaires over a 2-month period. Blood samples from the prospective study were shipped frozen or at room temperature prior to DNA extraction.

TCRbeta CDR3 regions were amplified from genomic DNA using the immunoSEQ Assay, a bias-controlled multiplex PCR. As for the authors' bioinformatics: Nucleated cell counts per sample were estimated from amplification of reference gene primers within the assay. Sequence reads were collapsed and filtered to measure the absolute abundance of every unique TCRbeta CDR3 rearrangement. For each sample, productive Simpson clonality was calculated as the square root of Simpson's diversity index across productive rearrangements. Here the immuneACCESS table is served through TCRdb, limited to in-frame sequences with V and J called. Missing clones are a known gap in these copies; in checked studies unresolved V genes cover under half, and the rest lacks a known reason. The D gene and trimming were derived from the DNA, and the V and J assignments and clone size from that table. The sample table records about 320,000 clones; 90% to 95% of these occur just once. 3% to 5% of the sample lies in the top ten.

The source of the sample is a study of blood T cell repertoires in COVID-19 (dated by TCRdb to between 2020 and 2021). For the study in its entirety: Samples from collaborators originated in the United States, Italy and Spain and spanned both the acute and convalescent phases of COVID-19. The repertoires were made available in a free public database intended to serve as a resource for research on the immune response to SARS-CoV-2. The prospective study material was composed of cDNA or gDNA derived from T cells, B-cell-depleted T cells, or PBMCs. Deeply sampled blood TCRbeta repertoires from subjects exposed to, actively infected with, or recovered from COVID-19 were included in the dataset. HLA class I and class II types, where available, came from metadata supplied by the sample provider rather than from assay-based typing. The sample metadata nearly always contained a de-identified subject ID, COVID-19 status, age in years and sex. Samples were obtained from the ongoing ImmuneRACE study (first 160 participants) and from over 1,000 subjects provided by 6 global collaborators.

The paper's findings and limits, for the study overall: The amount of clinical and demographic metadata varied by source and participant and was provided uncurated.

Source material: PBMCs or T cells enriched from blood (not recorded which). The sequence came from a woman aged 30 to 39 who had been exposed to COVID-19. Here the chain combines TRBV11-2 and TRBJ2-1, with TRBD2 tentatively as D gene (5 bases match). For the CDR3, the sequence is CASSLDHSAEQFF. The nucleotide sequence reads TGTGCCAGCAGCTTAGATCATAGCGCTGAGCAGTTCTTC.